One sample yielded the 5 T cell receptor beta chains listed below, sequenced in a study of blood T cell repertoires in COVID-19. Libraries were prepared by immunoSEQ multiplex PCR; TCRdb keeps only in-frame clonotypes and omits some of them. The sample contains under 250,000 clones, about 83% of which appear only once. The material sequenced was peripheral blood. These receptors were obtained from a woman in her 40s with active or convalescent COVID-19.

The CDR3: CASTGPGSGNQPQHF. In DNA, the CDR3 is TGTGCCAGCACCGGACCCGGGAGTGGCAATCAGCCCCAGCATTTT. J is TRBJ1-5 and V is TRBV2; D is undetermined. CDR3 size: 15 residues. The germline V and J ends were trimmed by 7 bases and 2 bases, with 15 bases remaining between them. The V gene's germline CDR1 is SNHLY and CDR2 FYNNEI.

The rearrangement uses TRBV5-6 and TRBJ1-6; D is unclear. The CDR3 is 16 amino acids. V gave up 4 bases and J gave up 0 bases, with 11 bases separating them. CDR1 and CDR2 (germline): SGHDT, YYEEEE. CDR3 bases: TGTGCCAGCAGCCCCTTCCCTAGCTCCTATAATTCACCCCTCCACTTT. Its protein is CASSPFPSSYNSPLHF.

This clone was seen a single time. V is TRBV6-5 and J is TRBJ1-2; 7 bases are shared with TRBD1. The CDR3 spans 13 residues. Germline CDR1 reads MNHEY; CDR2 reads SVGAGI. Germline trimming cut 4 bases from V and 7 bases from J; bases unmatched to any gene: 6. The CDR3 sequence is CASSWRGQSGYTF. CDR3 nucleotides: TGTGCCAGCAGTTGGAGGGGGCAAAGTGGCTACACCTTC.

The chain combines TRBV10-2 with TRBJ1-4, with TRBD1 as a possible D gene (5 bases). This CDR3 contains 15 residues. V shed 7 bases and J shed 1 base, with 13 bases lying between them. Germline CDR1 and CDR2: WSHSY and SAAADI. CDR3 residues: CASNIGGVTNEKLFF. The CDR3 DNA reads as TGCGCCAGCAACATTGGAGGGGTAACTAATGAAAAACTGTTTTTT.

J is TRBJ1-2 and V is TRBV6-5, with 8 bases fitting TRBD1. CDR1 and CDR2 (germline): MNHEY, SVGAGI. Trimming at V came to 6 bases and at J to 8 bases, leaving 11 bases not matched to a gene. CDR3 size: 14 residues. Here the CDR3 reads CASRRDRTVGGYTF. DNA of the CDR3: TGTGCCAGCAGGAGGGACAGGACGGTCGGCGGCTACACCTTC.